This is a list of T cell receptor beta chains from one sample in a study of blood T cells in healthy people across ages. Via MiXCR, TCRdb re-called the 5' RACE reads, giving one row per CDR3 protein. The sample includes 1 million or so distinct CDR3 sequences, approximately 25% of them seen just once. This same sample was also taken into another study, of T cells of mothers and their children.

Sequenced input: blood. These receptors came from a girl aged 2-10 years in good health. CDR3s leave out the opening cysteine and the closing phenylalanine or tryptophan. Size is omitted from some rows. Given values are once, few, many or a class for expanded clones.

>TRBJ2-2|TRBV29-1|few
SVGEPPGTGELF
>TRBJ2-3|TRBV5-1|NA
ASSPDGRLADTQY
>TRBJ2-5|TRBV20-1|NA
SAATGVGETQY
>NA|TRBV4-1|few
ASSQERSQLYEQY
>TRBJ2-5|TRBV18|many
ASSPQRGASAQY
>TRBJ2-2|TRBV5-1|NA
ASSLQQVINTGELF
>TRBJ1-5|TRBV6-1|NA
ASSKGVGNQPQH
>TRBJ2-5|TRBV6-1|NA
ASSESSWREQWETQY
>TRBJ1-5|TRBV12-3/TRBV12-4|NA
ASSSGVQPQH
>TRBJ1-2|TRBV20-1|NA
SARHQDMFTYGYT
>TRBJ2-3|TRBV7-2|few
ASSSVTSGRISTDTQY